This entry lists 14 T cell receptor beta chains sequenced from one sample in a study of CD8+ T cells in alopecia areata. cDNA prepared by RNA extraction and subsequent reverse transcription served as the template for sequencing. Clones were sequenced by immunoSEQ multiplex PCR, and TCRdb holds only the in-frame ones, with some missing. The sample contains about 120,000 clones, none of them singletons. Sequences were obtained from lesional skin. The source of these receptors is a C3H/HeJ mouse with alopecia areata. Strain MHC haplotype: H2-k.

This clone was counted between two and nine times. Each gene name is a mouse one. The missing CDR3 end, 4 residues past where the read stops, is filled in from the germline J gene. The rearrangement uses TRBV13-2 and TRBJ2-7; D is unresolved. From germline, CDR1 is NNHNN and CDR2 SYGAGS (reference sequence). The CDR3 covers 14 residues. This chain's CDR3 is CASGDAGSHYEQYF. The sequenced part of the CDR3 DNA is TGTGCCAGCGGTGATGCAGGCTCACATTAT.

A remark on this clone: The gene symbols are mouse symbols. The read finishes 4 residues shy of the CDR3 end, and the germline J gene is used to complete it. The rearrangement joins TRBV1 to TRBJ1-2; a possible D gene is TRBD1 (6 bases). Germline values: CDR1 NSQYPW, CDR2 LRSPGD (reference sequence). The CDR3 has 12 residues. Trimming cost V 8 bases and J 3 bases, with 10 bases left between them. The CDR3 reads CTCGGADSDYTF. The sequenced CDR3 bases are TGCACCTGCGGGGGGGCAGACTCC. Full variable domain (remainder filled in from reference TRBV1 and TRBJ1-2): VTLLEQNPRWRLVPRGQAVNLRCILKNSQYPWMSWYQQDLQKQLQWLFTLRSPGDKEVKSLPGADYLATRVTDTELRLQVANMSQGRTLYCTCGGADSDYTFGSGTRLLVI.

Comments on this clone: These gene names are mouse names. CDR3 DNA (partial): TGCACCTGCAGTGCAGATCCCTACCAGGCTAGTGCAGAA. As protein: CTCSADPYQASAE. The whole CDR3 protein reads CTCSADPYQASAETLYF. The V call is TRBV1, the J call TRBJ2-3; D not resolved. The read finishes 4 residues shy of the CDR3 end, and the germline J gene is used to complete it. The V gene lost 0 bases and the J gene lost 0 bases, with 13 bases spanning the gap. This CDR3 has 17 amino acids. CDR1 and CDR2 (germline): NSQYPW, LRSPGD (reference sequence).

This clone was seen more than once but under ten times. Mouse gene names apply. The CDR3 end is not reached by the read, which stops 4 residues before it; the germline J gene fills it in. The gene calls are TRBV13-3 and TRBJ2-7, with a tentative D call TRBD1 (6 bases). Germline V lookup: CDR1 NNHDY, CDR2 SYVADS. Trimming pared 7 bases from V and 0 bases from J, leaving 11 bases between. This CDR3 is 13 amino acids long. CDR3 in amino acids: CASSDRSSYEQYF. The part of the CDR3 DNA that was read is TGTGCCAGCTCGGACAGAAGCTCCTAT.

Comment on this clone: These gene names are mouse names. The DNA ends 4 residues before the CDR3 does, and the rest of the CDR3 is filled in from the germline J gene. This rearrangement joins TRBV13-2 to TRBJ2-7, with TRBD2 matching 9 bases. Germline V gene lookup returns CDR1 NNHNN and CDR2 SYGAGS (reference sequence). The length of the CDR3 is 14 residues. CDR3 residues: CASGGLGAEYEQYF. The sequenced CDR3 bases are TGTGCCAGCGGTGGACTGGGGGCGGAGTAT.

To note about this clone: These gene names are mouse names. The CDR3 goes on 4 residues after the read ends, and that part is filled in from the germline J gene. This sequence joins TRBV14 and TRBJ2-4; 7 bases are a match to TRBD1. CDR3 length: 16 amino acids. The junction had 8 bases not matched to a gene; V was cut back by 4 bases and J by 0 bases. Germline CDR1 SGHDT, CDR2 FRDEAV. The DNA read from the CDR3 is TGTGCCAGCAGTCCCCGGGACAGAACTAGTCAAAAC. It translates to CASSPRDRTSQN. The full-length CDR3 reads as CASSPRDRTSQNTLYF.

Turning to this clone: Gene names are mouse gene names. The sequence runs out 4 residues before the end of the CDR3; the remainder is reconstructed from the germline J gene. The chain is built from TRBV13-3 and TRBJ1-2; TRBD1 agrees at 9 bases. Germline values: CDR1 NNHDY, CDR2 SYVADS. J was trimmed by 4 bases and V by 0 bases; bases with no gene match: 4. The CDR3 is made up of 15 amino acids. Incomplete CDR3 DNA: TGTGCCAGCAGTGATGACAGGGGGCGAGGCTCC. Residues: CASSDDRGRGS. The full CDR3 is CASSDDRGRGSDYTF.

Notes on this clone: Gene names are the mouse ones. The read comes to an end 4 residues before the CDR3 does, leaving the germline J gene to fill in the end. The chain has TRBV17 and TRBJ2-3, with D maybe TRBD1 (6 bases). The V and J ends lost 2 bases and 0 bases respectively, with 12 bases between them. This CDR3 is 16 amino acids long. CDR1 and CDR2 (germline): MNHDT, YYDKIL. CDR3 loop: CASSRRGSASAETLYF. The covered CDR3 bases are TGTGCTAGCAGTAGAAGGGGGTCAGCTAGTGCAGAA.

Points on this clone: Gene names are mouse gene names. The missing CDR3 end, 4 residues past where the read stops, is filled in from the germline J gene. The chain recombines TRBV13-3 with TRBJ1-1, with 11 bases that match TRBD1. Trimming removed 2 bases from V and 4 bases from J; junction bases left unmatched: 4. CDR3 length: 15 residues. From germline, CDR1 is NNHDY and CDR2 SYVADS. CDR3: CASSERGTGGTEVFF. The sequenced part of the CDR3 DNA is TGTGCCAGCAGTGAAAGGGGGACAGGGGGCACA.

This clone occurred a few times. The genes and germline here are from mouse. The CDR3 goes on 4 residues after the read ends, and that part is filled in from the germline J gene. V gene TRBV19 combines with J gene TRBJ2-7; 9 positions agree with TRBD1. The V gene end was trimmed by 4 bases and the J gene end by 0 bases; junction bases not matched to a gene: 5. The CDR3 covers 15 residues. Germline V gene lookup returns CDR1 FNHDT and CDR2 SITEND (reference sequence). The CDR3 loop is CASSRTGGASYEQYF. The CDR3 bases that were read are TGTGCCAGCAGTCGCACAGGGGGCGCCTCCTAT.

In its sample, this clone was seen a few times. The genes and germline here are from mouse. With the read ending 4 residues before the CDR3 end, the germline J gene is used to fill in that end. This chain links TRBV19 with TRBJ2-7, with 12 bases that match TRBD2. There are 15 residues in the CDR3. CDR1 FNHDT and CDR2 SITEND come from the germline V gene (reference sequence). The part of the CDR3 DNA that was read is TGTGCCAGCAGTACCCTCGGGACTGGGGGGTAT. It yields the protein CASSTLGTGGY. The complete CDR3 reads CASSTLGTGGYEQYF.

A word on this clone: Gene names and germline refer to mouse. The read comes to an end 4 residues before the CDR3 does, leaving the germline J gene to fill in the end. The chain is built from TRBV1 and TRBJ2-7, with TRBD1 matching 11 bases. This CDR3 spans 16 amino acids. The germline V gene encodes CDR1 NSQYPW and CDR2 LRSPGD (reference sequence). CDR3 residues: CTCSAEFRDRGYEQYF. Partial CDR3 DNA: TGCACCTGCAGTGCAGAGTTCCGGGACAGGGGGTAT. Based on the CDR3 plus reference TRBV1 and TRBJ2-7, the full variable domain is VTLLEQNPRWRLVPRGQAVNLRCILKNSQYPWMSWYQQDLQKQLQWLFTLRSPGDKEVKSLPGADYLATRVTDTELRLQVANMSQGRTLYCTCSAEFRDRGYEQYFGPGTRLTVL.

This clone was recorded at least ten times. TCRdb's protein and the DNA translation differ at residue 12; the protein here comes from the DNA. Gene names are the mouse ones. The CDR3 end falls 3 residues outside the read, so it is completed with the germline J gene. The gene calls are TRBV13-3 and TRBJ1-6, with TRBD1 matching 7 bases. TRBJ1-6 has ORF status, its function being uncertain. V trimming: 1 base; J trimming: 6 bases; junction bases outside the gene matches: 4. The CDR3 consists of 15 residues. The germline V gene has CDR1 NNHDY and CDR2 SYVADS. CDR3 region: CASSDRQGVNSPLYF. CDR3 bases read: TGTGCCAGCAGTGATAGGCAGGGGGTTAATTCGCCC.

This clone was observed a handful of times. The gene names here belong to mouse. Read sequence stops 4 residues before the CDR3 end, and the germline J gene provides the missing end. The rearrangement uses TRBV13-3 and TRBJ2-3; maybe TRBD1 (6 bases). The CDR3 contains 17 residues. With 3 bases removed from V and 0 bases from J, the gap between germline ends came to 17 bases. From germline, CDR1 is NNHDY and CDR2 SYVADS. The DNA read from the CDR3 is TGTGCCAGCAGTGCCTACCGGGACAAACCTAGTGCAGAA. Its translation is CASSAYRDKPSAE. The CDR3 in its entirety is CASSAYRDKPSAETLYF.